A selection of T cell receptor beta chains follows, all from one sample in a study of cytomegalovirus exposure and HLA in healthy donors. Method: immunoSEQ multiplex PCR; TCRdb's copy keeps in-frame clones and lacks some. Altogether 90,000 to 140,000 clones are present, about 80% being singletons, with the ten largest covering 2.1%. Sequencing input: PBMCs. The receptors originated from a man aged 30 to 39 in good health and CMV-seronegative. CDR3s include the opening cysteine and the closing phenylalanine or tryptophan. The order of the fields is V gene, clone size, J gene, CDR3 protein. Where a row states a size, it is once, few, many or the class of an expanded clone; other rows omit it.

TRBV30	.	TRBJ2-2	CAWRRRTGELFF
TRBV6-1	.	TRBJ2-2	CASRGTGLNGELFF
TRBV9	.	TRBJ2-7	CASSVAAGAYEQYF
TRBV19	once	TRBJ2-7	CASSMDSRYEQYF
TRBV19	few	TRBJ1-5	CASSISRNQPQHF
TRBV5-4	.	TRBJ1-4	CASSTGQGGNEKLFF
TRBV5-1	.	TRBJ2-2	CASSLDQGAGGGELFF
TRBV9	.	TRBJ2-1	CASSVGTGTTEQFF
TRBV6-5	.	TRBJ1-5	CASSRGLSNQPQHF
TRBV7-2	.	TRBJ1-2	CASSSSQGTNYGYTF
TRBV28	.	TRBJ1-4	CATETGDEKLFF
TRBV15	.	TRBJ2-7	CATSRDHGYEQYF
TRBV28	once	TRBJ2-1	CASSLPGQGAKVNEQFF